This entry lists 9 T cell receptor beta chains sequenced from one sample in a study of T cell changes during pregnancy in multiple sclerosis. Assay used: immunoSEQ multiplex PCR; TCRdb lists only in-frame clones, some missing. The sample consists of approximately 53,000 clones, approximately 92% of them appearing once. The specimen comprised CD4+ T cells from peripheral blood mononuclear cells, sampled in the third trimester of pregnancy. The source of these receptors is a female donor with multiple sclerosis, enrolled in a pregnancy study.

This chain joins TRBV5-6 and TRBJ2-2, with 9 bases fitting TRBD1. The CDR3 totals 19 residues. Germline values: CDR1 SGHDT, CDR2 YYEEEE. V was clipped by 4 bases and J by 6 bases; unmatched bases: 19. This CDR3 is CASSPMTGGLSTRAGELFF. The CDR3 DNA reads TGTGCCAGCAGCCCCATGACAGGGGGACTATCAACACGCGCCGGGGAGCTGTTTTTT.

J is TRBJ1-2 and V is TRBV5-1, with D possibly matching TRBD1 (6 bases). This CDR3 is built from 15 residues. With 0 bases removed from V and 3 bases from J, the gap between germline ends came to 12 bases. The germline CDR1 and CDR2 sequences are SGHRS and YFSETQ. The CDR3 spells CASSLASRGDYGYTF. The DNA for the CDR3 is TGCGCCAGCAGCTTGGCGAGCAGGGGTGACTATGGCTACACCTTC.

The chain uses TRBV14 and TRBJ1-6, with D hard to call. The CDR3 has 14 residues. V was clipped by 4 bases and J by 7 bases, with 11 bases between them. Germline CDR1 and CDR2: SGHDN and FVKESK. The CDR3 reads CASSREMRNSPLHF. The CDR3 DNA reads as TGTGCCAGCAGCCGCGAAATGAGGAATTCACCCCTCCACTTT.

The chain recombines TRBV6-5 with TRBJ2-2, with D possibly matching TRBD2 (6 bases). V was pared by 6 bases and J by 1 base, with 12 bases between. The germline V gene encodes CDR1 MNHEY and CDR2 SVGAGI. The CDR3 loop spans 15 amino acids. CDR3 residues: CASRSDGGNTGELFF. The CDR3 DNA reads TGTGCCAGCAGGTCTGACGGGGGGAACACCGGGGAGCTGTTTTTT.

The CDR3 region has the DNA TGTGCCACCTCCCCGGGGGGCATCGACATTCAGTACTTC. The encoded protein is CATSPGGIDIQYF. This chain joins TRBV6-6 and TRBJ2-4, with a tentative D call TRBD2 (7 bases). The ends were cut back, 10 bases at V and 8 bases at J, with 18 bases in the middle. Per the germline V gene, CDR1 is MNHNY and CDR2 is SVGAGI (reference sequence). The CDR3 sequence is 13 residues long.

V is TRBV7-2 and J is TRBJ2-7, with 8 bases matching TRBD2. Trimming cost V 0 bases and J 1 base; bases outside gene matches: 2. The CDR3 runs 15 residues. Germline lookup yields CDR1 SGHTA and CDR2 FQGNSA. CDR3 in DNA: TGTGCCAGCAGCTTAGCCGCTAGCGGGTCCTACGAGCAGTACTTC. Amino acids: CASSLAASGSYEQYF.

V and J are TRBV5-5 and TRBJ2-5; D is possibly TRBD2 (5 bases). The CDR3 has 13 residues. V was trimmed by 2 bases and J by 5 bases, leaving 10 bases between them. Germline CDR1 SGHKS, CDR2 YYEKEE (reference sequence). The CDR3 reads CASSFYSVETQYF. CDR3 DNA sequence: TGTGCCAGCAGCTTTTATAGCGTGGAGACCCAGTACTTC.

The chain has TRBV29-1 and TRBJ1-2; no clear D gene. Germline V gene sequence: CDR1 SQVTM, CDR2 ANQGSEA. The length of the CDR3 is 12 residues. V lost 3 bases and J lost 0, with 5 bases in between. CDR3 DNA sequence: TGCAGCGTTGAGGCAGCTAACTATGGCTACACCTTC. This codes for CSVEAANYGYTF.

A word on this clone: One end of the junction is discordant with germline, which a read error may explain. The chain has TRBV18 and TRBJ1-2, with D unclear. CDR3 length: 15 residues. Germline V gene data show CDR1 as KGHSH and CDR2 as LQKENI. CDR3 in amino acids: CASSPETMPNYGHTF. The CDR3 coding sequence is TGTGCCAGCTCACCCGAAACTATGCCTAACTATGGCCACACCTTC.